This TCR beta chain was sequenced in a study of brain metastases from non-small cell lung cancer. CDR3 length: 13 residues. Per the germline V gene, CDR1 is SGDLS and CDR2 is YYNGEE. V gave up 0 bases and J gave up 6 bases, with 6 bases separating them. TCRdb keeps only in-frame clones here, not all; method: immunoSEQ multiplex PCR. The data contain 4,700 or so clones, around 80% of them singletons. The source material was tumor-adjacent normal tissue. The chain carries TRBV9 and TRBJ2-2; D not resolved. This TCR derives from a donor at least 40 years old with non-small cell lung cancer. CDR3 amino acids: CASSVGSPGELFF. CDR3 nucleotides: TGTGCCAGCAGCGTAGGAAGCCCCGGGGAGCTGTTTTTT.